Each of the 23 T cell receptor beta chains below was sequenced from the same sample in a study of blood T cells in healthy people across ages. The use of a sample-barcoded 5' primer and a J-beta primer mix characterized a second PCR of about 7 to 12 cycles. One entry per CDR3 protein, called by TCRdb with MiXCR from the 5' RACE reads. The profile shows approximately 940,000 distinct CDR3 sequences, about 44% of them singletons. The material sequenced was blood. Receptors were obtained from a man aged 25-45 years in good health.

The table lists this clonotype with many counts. CDR3 DNA: TGTGCCAGCAGCCCCTTCAGCGGATCTAGCACAGATACGCAGTATTTT. This encodes CASSPFSGSSTDTQYF. J is TRBJ2-3 and V is TRBV3-1; perhaps TRBD2 as D (5 bases). Between the trimmed V and J ends, which lost 4 bases and 0 bases, there was a span of 14 bases. The CDR3 spans 16 residues. The germline V gene encodes CDR1 LGHDT and CDR2 YNNKEL (reference sequence).

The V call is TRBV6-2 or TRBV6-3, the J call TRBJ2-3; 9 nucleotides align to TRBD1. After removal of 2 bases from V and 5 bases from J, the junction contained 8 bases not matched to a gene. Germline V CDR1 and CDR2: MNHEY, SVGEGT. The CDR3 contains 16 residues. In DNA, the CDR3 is TGTGCCAGCAGTTACCCTCAACAGGGGGCGAGAGATACGCAGTATTTT. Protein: CASSYPQQGARDTQYF.

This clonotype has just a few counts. CDR3 sequence: CASSVRDIGTGEQYF. CDR3 nucleotide sequence: TGTGCCAGCAGCGTTCGGGATATCGGGACAGGAGAGCAGTACTTC. This chain joins TRBV9 and TRBJ2-7, with 8 bases that match TRBD1. CDR3 size: 15 residues. Germline V gene lookup returns CDR1 SGDLS and CDR2 YYNGEE. J lost 7 bases, V lost 2 bases, and 11 bases had no gene match.

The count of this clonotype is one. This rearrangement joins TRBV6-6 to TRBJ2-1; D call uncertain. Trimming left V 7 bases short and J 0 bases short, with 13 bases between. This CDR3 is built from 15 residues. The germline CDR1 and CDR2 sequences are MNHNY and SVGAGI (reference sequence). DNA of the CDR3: TGTGCCAGCATCTCCGGACGAAGCTCCTACAATGAGCAGTTCTTC. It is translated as CASISGRSSYNEQFF.

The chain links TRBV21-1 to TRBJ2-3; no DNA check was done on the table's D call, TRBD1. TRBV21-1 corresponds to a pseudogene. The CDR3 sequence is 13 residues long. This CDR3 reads CASGDRYSDTQYF. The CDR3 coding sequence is TGTGCCAGCGGGGACAGATACTCAGATACGCAGTATTTT.

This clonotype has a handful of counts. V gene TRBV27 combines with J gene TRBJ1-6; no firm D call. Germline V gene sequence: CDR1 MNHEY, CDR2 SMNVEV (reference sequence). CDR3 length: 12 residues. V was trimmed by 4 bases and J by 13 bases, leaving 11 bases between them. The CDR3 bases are TGTGCCAGCAGTTCCTGGCCATCGCCCCTCCACTTT. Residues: CASSSWPSPLHF.

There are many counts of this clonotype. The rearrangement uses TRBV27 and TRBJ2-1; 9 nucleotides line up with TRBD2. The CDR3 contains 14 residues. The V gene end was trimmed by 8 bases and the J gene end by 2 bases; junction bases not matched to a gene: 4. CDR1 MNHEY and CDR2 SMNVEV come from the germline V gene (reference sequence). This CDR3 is CASRRLAAYNEQFF. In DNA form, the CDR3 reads TGTGCCAGCCGGCGACTAGCGGCCTACAATGAGCAGTTCTTC.

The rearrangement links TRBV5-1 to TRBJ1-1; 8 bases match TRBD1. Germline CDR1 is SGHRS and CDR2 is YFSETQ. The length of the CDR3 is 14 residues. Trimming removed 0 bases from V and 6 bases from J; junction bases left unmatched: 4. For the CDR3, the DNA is TGCGCCAGCAGCTTGGGGACAGGGACGCCTGAAGCTTTCTTT. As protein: CASSLGTGTPEAFF.

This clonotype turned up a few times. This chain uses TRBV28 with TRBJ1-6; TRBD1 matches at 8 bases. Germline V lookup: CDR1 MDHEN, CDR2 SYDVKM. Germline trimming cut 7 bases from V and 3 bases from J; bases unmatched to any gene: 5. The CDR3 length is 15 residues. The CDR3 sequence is CASTSGTGYNSPLHF. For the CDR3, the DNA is TGTGCCAGCACCTCTGGGACAGGCTATAATTCACCCCTCCACTTT.

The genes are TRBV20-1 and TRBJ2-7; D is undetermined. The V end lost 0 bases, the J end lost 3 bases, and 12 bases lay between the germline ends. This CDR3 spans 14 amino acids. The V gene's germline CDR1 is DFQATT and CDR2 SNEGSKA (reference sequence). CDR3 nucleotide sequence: TGCAGTGCTAGAGATACGGAACTTCACTACGAGCAGTACTTC. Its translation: CSARDTELHYEQYF.

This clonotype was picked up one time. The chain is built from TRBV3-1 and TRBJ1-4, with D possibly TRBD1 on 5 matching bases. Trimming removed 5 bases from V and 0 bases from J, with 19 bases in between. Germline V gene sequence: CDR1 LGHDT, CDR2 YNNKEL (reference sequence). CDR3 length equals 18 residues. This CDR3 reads CASSFFRGRRATNEKLFF. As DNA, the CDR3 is TGTGCCAGCAGCTTTTTTAGGGGACGGAGAGCAACTAATGAAAAACTGTTTTTT. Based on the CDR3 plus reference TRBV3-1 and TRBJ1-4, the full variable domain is DTAVSQTPKYLVTQMGNDKSIKCEQNLGHDTMYWYKQDSKKFLKIMFSYNNKELIINETVPNRFSPKSPDKAHLNLHINSLELGDSAVYFCASSFFRGRRATNEKLFFGSGTQLSVL.

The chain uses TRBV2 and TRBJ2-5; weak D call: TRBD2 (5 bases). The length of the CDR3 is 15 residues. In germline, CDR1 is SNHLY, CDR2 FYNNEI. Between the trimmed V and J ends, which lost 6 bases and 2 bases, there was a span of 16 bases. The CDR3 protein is CASSPGFFRQETQYF. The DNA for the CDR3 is TGTGCCAGCAGCCCGGGATTTTTCCGACAAGAGACCCAGTACTTC.

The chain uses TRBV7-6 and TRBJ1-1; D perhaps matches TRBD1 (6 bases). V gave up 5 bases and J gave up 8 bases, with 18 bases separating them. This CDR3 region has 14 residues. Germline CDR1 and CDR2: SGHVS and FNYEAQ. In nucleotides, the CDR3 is TGTGCCAGCAGCCAAATTAACACAGGGACAGAAGCTTTCTTT. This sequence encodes CASSQINTGTEAFF.

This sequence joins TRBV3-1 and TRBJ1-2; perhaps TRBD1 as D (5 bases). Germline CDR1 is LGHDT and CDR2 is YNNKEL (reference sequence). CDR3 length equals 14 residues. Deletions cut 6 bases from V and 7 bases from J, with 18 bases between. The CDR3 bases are TGTGCCAGCAGGATAGAAGGCGGGGGTGGTGGCTACACCTTC. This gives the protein CASRIEGGGGGYTF.

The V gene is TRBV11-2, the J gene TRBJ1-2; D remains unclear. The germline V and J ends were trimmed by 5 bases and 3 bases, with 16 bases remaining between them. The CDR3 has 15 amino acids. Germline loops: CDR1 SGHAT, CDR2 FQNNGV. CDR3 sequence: CASSPTEKWDYGYTF. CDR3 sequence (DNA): TGTGCCAGCAGCCCGACGGAGAAATGGGACTATGGCTACACCTTC.

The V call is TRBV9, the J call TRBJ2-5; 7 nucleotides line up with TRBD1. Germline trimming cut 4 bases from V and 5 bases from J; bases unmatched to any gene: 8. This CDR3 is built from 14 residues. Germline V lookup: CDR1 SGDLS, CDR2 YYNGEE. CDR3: CASSLRTGFETQYF. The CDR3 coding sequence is TGTGCCAGCAGCCTCCGGACAGGTTTTGAGACCCAGTACTTC.

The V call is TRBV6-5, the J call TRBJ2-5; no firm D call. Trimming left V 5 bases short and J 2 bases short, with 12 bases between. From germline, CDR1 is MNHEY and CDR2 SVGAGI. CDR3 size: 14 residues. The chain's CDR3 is CASSGWAAQETQYF. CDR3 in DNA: TGTGCCAGCAGTGGATGGGCGGCTCAAGAGACCCAGTACTTC.

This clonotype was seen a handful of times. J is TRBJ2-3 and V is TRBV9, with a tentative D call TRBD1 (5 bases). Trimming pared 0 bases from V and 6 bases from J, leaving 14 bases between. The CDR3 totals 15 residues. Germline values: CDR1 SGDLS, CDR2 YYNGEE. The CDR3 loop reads CASSVVHQGEDTQYF. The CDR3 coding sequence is TGTGCCAGCAGCGTAGTTCACCAGGGCGAGGATACGCAGTATTTT.

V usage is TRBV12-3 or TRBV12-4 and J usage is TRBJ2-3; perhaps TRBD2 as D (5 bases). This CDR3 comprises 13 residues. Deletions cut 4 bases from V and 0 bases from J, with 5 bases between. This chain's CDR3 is CASSWRSTDTQYF. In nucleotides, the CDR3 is TGTGCCAGCAGTTGGAGGAGCACAGATACGCAGTATTTT.

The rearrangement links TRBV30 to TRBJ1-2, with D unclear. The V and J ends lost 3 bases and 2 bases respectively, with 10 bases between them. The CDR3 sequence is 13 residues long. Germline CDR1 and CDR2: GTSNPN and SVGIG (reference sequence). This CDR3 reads CAWRGRLNYGYTF. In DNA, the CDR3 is TGTGCCTGGAGAGGACGCCTAAACTATGGCTACACCTTC.

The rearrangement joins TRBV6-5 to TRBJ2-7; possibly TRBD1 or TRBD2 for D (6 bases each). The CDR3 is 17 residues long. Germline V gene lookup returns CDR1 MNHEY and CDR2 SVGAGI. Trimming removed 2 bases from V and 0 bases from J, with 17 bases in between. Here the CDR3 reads CASSYGGGLPGSYEQYF. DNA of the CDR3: TGTGCCAGCAGTTACGGTGGGGGGCTCCCCGGCTCCTACGAGCAGTACTTC.

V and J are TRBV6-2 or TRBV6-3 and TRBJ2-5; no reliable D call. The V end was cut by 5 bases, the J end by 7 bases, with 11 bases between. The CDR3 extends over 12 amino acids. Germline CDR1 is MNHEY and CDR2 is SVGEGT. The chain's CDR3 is CASSTNSGTQYF. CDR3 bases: TGTGCCAGCAGTACAAACTCGGGGACCCAGTACTTC.

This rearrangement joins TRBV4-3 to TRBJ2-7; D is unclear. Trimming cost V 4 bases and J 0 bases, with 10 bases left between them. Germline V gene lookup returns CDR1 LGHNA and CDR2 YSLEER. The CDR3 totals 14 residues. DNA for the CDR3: TGCGCCAGCAGCCCGCAGACAACCTCCTACGAGCAGTACTTC. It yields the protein CASSPQTTSYEQYF.